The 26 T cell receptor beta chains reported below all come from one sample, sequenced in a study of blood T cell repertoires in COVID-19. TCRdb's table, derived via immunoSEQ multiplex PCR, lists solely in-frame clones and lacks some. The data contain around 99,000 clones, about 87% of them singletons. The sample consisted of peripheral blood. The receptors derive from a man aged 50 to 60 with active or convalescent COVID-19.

CDR3 sequence reads: CSASSRGAEAFF. The CDR3 DNA reads TGCAGCGCCTCGTCCCGGGGGGCTGAAGCTTTCTTT. The chain uses TRBV29-1 and TRBJ1-1; TRBD1 might be the D (5 bases). CDR3 length equals 12 residues. Germline CDR1 SQVTM, CDR2 ANQGSEA. V shed 7 bases and J shed 6 bases, with 15 bases lying between them.

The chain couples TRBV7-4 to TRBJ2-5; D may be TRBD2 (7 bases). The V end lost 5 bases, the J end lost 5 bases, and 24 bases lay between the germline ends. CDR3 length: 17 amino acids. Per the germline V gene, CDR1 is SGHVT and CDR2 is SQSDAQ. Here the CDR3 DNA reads TGTGCCAGCAGCGATGGGAACGAGAGGGGGAGGGCGGAGACCCAGTACTTC. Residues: CASSDGNERGRAETQYF. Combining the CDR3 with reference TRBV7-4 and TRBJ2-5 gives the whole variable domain GAGVSQSPRYKVAKRGRDVALRCDSISGHVTLYWYRQTLGQGSEVLTYSQSDAQRDKSGRPSGRFSAERPERSVSTLKIQRTEQGDSAVYLCASSDGNERGRAETQYFGPGTRLLVL.

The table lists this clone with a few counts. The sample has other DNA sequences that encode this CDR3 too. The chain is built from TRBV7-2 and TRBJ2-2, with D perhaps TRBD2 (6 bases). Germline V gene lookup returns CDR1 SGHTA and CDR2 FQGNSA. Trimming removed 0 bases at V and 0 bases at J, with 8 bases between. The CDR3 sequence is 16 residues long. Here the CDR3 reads CASSLAGGTNTGELFF. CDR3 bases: TGTGCCAGCAGCTTAGCGGGGGGTACGAACACCGGGGAGCTGTTTTTT.

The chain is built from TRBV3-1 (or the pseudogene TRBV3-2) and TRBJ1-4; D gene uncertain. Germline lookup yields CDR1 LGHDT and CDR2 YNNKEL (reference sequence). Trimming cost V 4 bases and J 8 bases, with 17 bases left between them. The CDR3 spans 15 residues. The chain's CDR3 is CASSPRHPGEEKLFF. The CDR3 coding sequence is TGTGCCAGCAGCCCTCGTCACCCGGGTGAGGAAAAACTGTTTTTT.

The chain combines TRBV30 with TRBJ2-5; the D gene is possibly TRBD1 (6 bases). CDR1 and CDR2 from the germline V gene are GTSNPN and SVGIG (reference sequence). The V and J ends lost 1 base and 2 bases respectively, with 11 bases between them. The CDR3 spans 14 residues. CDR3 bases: TGTGCCTGGAGTGCCGGGACACGTCAAGAGACCCAGTACTTC. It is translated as CAWSAGTRQETQYF.

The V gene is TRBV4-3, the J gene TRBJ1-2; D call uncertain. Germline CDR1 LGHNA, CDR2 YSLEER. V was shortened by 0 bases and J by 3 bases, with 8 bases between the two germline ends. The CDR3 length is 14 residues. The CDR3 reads CASSQEVEDYGYTF. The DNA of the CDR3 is TGCGCCAGCAGCCAAGAAGTTGAGGACTATGGCTACACCTTC.

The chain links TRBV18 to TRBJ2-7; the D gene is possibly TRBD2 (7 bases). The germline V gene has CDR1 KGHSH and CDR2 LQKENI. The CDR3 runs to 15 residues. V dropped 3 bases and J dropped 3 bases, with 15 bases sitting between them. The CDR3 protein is CASSPGRGPHYEQYF. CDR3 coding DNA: TGTGCCAGCTCACCGGGGCGGGGGCCACACTACGAGCAGTACTTC.

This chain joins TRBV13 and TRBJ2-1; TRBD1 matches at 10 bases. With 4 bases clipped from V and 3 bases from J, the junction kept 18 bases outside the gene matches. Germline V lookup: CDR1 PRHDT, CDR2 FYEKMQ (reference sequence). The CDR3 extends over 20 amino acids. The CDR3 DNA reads TGTGCCAGCAGCTCCCAATCCGGGACAGGGGATGAGGTGTTCTACAATGAGCAGTTCTTC. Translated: CASSSQSGTGDEVFYNEQFF.

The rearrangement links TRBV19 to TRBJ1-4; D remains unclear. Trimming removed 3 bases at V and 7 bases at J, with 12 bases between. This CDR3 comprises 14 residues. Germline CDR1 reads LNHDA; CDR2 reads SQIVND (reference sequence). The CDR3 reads CASSIQAMGEKLFF. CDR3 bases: TGTGCCAGTAGTATCCAGGCGATGGGTGAAAAACTGTTTTTT.

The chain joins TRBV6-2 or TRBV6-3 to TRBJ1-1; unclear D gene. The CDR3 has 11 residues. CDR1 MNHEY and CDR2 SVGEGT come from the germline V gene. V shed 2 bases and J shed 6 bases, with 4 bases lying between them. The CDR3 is CASSYSAEAFF. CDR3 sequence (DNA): TGTGCCAGCAGTTACAGCGCTGAAGCTTTCTTT.

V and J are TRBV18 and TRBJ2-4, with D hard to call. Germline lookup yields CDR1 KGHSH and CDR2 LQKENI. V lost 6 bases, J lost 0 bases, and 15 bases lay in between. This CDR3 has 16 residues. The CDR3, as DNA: TGTGCCAGCTCCCCAACAGTAACCCTAGCCAAAAACATTCAGTACTTC. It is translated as CASSPTVTLAKNIQYF.

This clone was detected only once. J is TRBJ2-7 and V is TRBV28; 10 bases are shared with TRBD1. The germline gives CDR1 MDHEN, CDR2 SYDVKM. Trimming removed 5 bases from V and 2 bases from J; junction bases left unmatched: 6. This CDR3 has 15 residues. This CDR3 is CASSPRGTGAYEQYF. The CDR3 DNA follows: TGTGCCAGCAGTCCCCGCGGGACAGGGGCCTACGAGCAGTACTTC.

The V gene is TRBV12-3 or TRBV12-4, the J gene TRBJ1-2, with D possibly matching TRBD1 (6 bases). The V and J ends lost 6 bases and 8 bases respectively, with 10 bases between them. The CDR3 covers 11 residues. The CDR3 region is CASSPGQGYTF. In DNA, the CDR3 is TGTGCCAGCAGCCCGGGACAAGGCTACACCTTC.

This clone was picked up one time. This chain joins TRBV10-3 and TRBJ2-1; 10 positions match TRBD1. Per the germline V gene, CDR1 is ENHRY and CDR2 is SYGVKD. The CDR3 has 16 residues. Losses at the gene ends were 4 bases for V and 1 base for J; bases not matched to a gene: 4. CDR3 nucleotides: TGTGCCATCAGTGGGGGACAGGGGCCGTCCTACAATGAGCAGTTCTTC. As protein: CAISGGQGPSYNEQFF.

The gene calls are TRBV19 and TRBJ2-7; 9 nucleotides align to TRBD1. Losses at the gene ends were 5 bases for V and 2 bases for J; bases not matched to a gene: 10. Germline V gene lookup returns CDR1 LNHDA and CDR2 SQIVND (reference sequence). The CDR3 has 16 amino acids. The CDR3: CASSWDRDRAPYEQYF. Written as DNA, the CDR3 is TGTGCCAGTAGTTGGGACCGGGACAGGGCCCCCTACGAGCAGTACTTC.

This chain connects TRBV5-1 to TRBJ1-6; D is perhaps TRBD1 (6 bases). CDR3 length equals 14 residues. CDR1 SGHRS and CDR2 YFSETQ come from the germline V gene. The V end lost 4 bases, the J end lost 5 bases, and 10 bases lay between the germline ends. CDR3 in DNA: TGCGCCAGCAGCCCCCGACAGGATAATTCACCCCTCCACTTT. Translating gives CASSPRQDNSPLHF.

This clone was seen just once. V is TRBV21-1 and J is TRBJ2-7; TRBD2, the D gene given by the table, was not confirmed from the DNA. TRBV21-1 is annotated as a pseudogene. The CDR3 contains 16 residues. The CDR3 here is CASSKSPLAGAYEQYF. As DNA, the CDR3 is TGTGCCAGCAGCAAATCCCCCTTAGCGGGAGCCTACGAGCAGTACTTC.

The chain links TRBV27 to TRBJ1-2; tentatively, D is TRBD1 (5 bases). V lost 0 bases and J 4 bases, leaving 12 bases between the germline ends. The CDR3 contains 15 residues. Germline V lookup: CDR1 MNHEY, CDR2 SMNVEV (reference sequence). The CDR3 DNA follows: TGTGCCAGCAGTTTATCAGCTGGGGCTGGCTATGGCTACACCTTC. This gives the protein CASSLSAGAGYGYTF.

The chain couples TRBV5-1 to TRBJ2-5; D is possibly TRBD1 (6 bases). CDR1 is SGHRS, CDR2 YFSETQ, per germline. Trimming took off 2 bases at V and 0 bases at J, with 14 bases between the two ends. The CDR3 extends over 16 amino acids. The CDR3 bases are TGCGCCAGCAGCTTTCCCGCCGGGACACACCAAGAGACCCAGTACTTC. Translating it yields CASSFPAGTHQETQYF.

The CDR3, as DNA: TGCAGCGTTACACAGGGGGCCGGCGGGGAGCTGTTTTTT. This translates into CSVTQGAGGELFF. This chain connects TRBV29-1 to TRBJ2-2; 9 bases match TRBD1. CDR3 length equals 13 residues. V was pared by 5 bases and J by 7 bases, with 5 bases of the junction left unmatched. Looked up from germline, CDR1 is SQVTM and CDR2 is ANQGSEA.

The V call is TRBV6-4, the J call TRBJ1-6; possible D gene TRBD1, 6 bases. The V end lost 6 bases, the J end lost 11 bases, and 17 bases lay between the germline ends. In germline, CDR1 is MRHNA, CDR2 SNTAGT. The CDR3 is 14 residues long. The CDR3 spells CASRRDTGGAPLHF. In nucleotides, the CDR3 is TGTGCCAGCAGAAGGGACACTGGAGGAGCACCCCTCCACTTT.

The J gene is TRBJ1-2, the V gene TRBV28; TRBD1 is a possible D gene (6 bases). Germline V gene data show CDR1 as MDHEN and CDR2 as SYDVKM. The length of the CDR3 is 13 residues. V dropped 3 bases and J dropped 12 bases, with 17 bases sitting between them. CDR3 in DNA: TGTGCCAGCAGTTTCCCCAGCGGACAGCCCCACACCTTC. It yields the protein CASSFPSGQPHTF.

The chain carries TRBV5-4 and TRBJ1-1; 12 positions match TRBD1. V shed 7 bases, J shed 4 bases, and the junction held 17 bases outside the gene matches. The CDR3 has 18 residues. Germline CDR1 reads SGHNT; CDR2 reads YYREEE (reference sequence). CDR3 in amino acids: CASGKHGGQGAGSTEAFF. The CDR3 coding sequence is TGTGCCAGCGGAAAACATGGGGGACAGGGGGCTGGGAGCACTGAAGCTTTCTTT. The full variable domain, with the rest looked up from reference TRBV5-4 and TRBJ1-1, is ETGVTQSPTHLIKTRGQQVTLRCSSQSGHNTVSWYQQALGQGPQFIFQYYREEENGRGNFPPRFSGLQFPNYSSELNVNALELDDSALYLCASGKHGGQGAGSTEAFFGQGTRLTVV.

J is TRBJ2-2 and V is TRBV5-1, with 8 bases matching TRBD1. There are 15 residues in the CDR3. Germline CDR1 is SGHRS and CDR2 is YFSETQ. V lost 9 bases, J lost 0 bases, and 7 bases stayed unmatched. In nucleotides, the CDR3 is TGCGCCACCAAGACAGGGGCCGCGAACACCGGGGAGCTGTTTTTT. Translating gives CATKTGAANTGELFF.

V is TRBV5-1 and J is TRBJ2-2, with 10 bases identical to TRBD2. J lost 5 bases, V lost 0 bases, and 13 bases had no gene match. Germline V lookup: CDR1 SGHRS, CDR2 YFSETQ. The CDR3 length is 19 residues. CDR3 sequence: CASSLAAAGGPRGTGELFF. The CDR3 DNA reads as TGCGCCAGCAGCTTGGCCGCAGCGGGAGGGCCTCGGGGGACCGGGGAGCTGTTTTTT.

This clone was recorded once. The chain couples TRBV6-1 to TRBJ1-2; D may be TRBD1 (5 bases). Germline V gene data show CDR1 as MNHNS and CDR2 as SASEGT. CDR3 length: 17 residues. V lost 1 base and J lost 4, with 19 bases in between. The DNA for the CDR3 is TGTGCCAGCAGTGAAGGGGGGGTCAGGGCCCAAATCTATGGCTACACCTTC. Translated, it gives CASSEGGVRAQIYGYTF.